This is a list of T cell receptor beta chains from one sample in a study of blood T cell repertoires in COVID-19. Assay: immunoSEQ multiplex PCR; the TCRdb copy retains only in-frame clones and omits some. The sample shows fewer than 500,000 clones, 75% to 90% of them seen only once. The sample taken for sequencing was PBMCs or T cells enriched from blood (not recorded which). The receptors come from a young man who had recovered from COVID-19. CDR3s include the opening cysteine and the closing phenylalanine or tryptophan. The D gene is left open where the match is weak. Expanded clones get a size class; other rows say once, few or many, or leave the size out.

CDR3 protein	CDR3 DNA	V gene	J gene	clone size	CDR3 length	D gene
CASSYQVSYEQYF	TGTGCCAGCAGTTACCAGGTTTCCTACGAGCAGTACTTC	TRBV6-5	TRBJ2-7	.	13	.
CASSLREQFF	TGTGCCAGCAGTTTACGTGAGCAGTTCTTC	TRBV12-3/TRBV12-4	TRBJ2-1	.	10	.
CASSHSGGRQPQHF	TGTGCCAGCAGCCACTCAGGGGGGAGACAGCCCCAGCATTTT	TRBV3-1/TRBV3-2	TRBJ1-5	.	14	TRBD1
CASSVLQAESKTYEQYF	TGCGCCAGCAGTGTCCTCCAGGCAGAGAGTAAAACCTACGAGCAGTACTTC	TRBV10-1	TRBJ2-7	.	17	.
CASSPRQGGTEAFF	TGCGCCAGCAGCCCGCGACAGGGGGGAACTGAAGCTTTCTTT	TRBV5-1	TRBJ1-1	.	14	TRBD1
CASSQGQGSYEQYF	TGCGCCAGCAGCCAAGGACAGGGCAGCTACGAGCAGTACTTC	TRBV4-1	TRBJ2-7	.	14	TRBD1
CASRTREIWYF	TGTGCCAGCAGGACCCGGGAGATTTGGTACTTC	TRBV6-5	TRBJ2-7	.	11	.
CSVLGTGSLYEQYF	TGCAGCGTTCTAGGTACAGGGAGTCTCTACGAGCAGTACTTC	TRBV29-1	TRBJ2-7	.	14	.
CASSRTGAVYGYTF	TGTGCCAGTAGCCGGACAGGGGCCGTGTATGGCTACACCTTC	TRBV19	TRBJ1-2	.	14	TRBD1
CSVGPGGNTEAFF	TGCAGCGTCGGCCCCGGGGGGAACACTGAAGCTTTCTTT	TRBV29-1	TRBJ1-1	.	13	.
CAISETGSEAFF	TGTGCCATCAGTGAGACTGGGAGTGAAGCTTTCTTT	TRBV10-3	TRBJ1-1	once	12	.
CASSLGTGYEQYF	TGTGCCAGCAGCTTAGGGACAGGGTACGAGCAGTACTTC	TRBV7-2	TRBJ2-7	few	13	TRBD1
CATSDPGGGYNEQFF	TGTGCCACCAGTGATCCGGGGGGGGGCTACAATGAGCAGTTCTTC	TRBV24-1	TRBJ2-1	.	15	TRBD2
CASSPGQGRAEAFF	TGTGCCAGCAGCCCCGGACAGGGTAGGGCTGAAGCTTTCTTT	TRBV7-9	TRBJ1-1	.	14	TRBD1
CASSSHAGTVNTEAFF	TGTGCCAGCAGCTCACACGCCGGGACAGTGAACACTGAAGCTTTCTTT	TRBV7-2	TRBJ1-1	.	16	TRBD1
CASSLGDRTLGEQYF	TGCGCCAGCAGCTTGGGGGACAGAACTTTGGGCGAGCAGTACTTC	TRBV5-1	TRBJ2-7	.	15	TRBD1
CASSRTGGYGGELFF	TGTGCCAGCAGTAGGACAGGGGGCTATGGTGGGGAGCTGTTTTTT	TRBV3-1/TRBV3-2	TRBJ2-2	.	15	TRBD1
CASVPRTGVNEKLFF	TGTGCCAGCGTTCCCAGGACAGGGGTTAATGAAAAACTGTTTTTT	TRBV28	TRBJ1-4	.	15	TRBD1
CASSEGVYNEQFF	TGTGCCAGTAGTGAGGGTGTATACAATGAGCAGTTCTTC	TRBV19	TRBJ2-1	.	13	.
CASARGGNSNQPQHF	TGTGCCAGCGCCCGAGGTGGAAATAGCAATCAGCCCCAGCATTTT	TRBV28	TRBJ1-5	once	15	.
CASISVGVRGNYGYTF	TGTGCCAGCATCTCGGTCGGAGTACGGGGTAACTATGGCTACACCTTC	TRBV28	TRBJ1-2	once	16	.
CASKEARNYGYTF	TGTGCCAGCAAGGAGGCGCGTAACTATGGCTACACCTTC	TRBV2	TRBJ1-2	.	13	.
CASTFSNTGELFF	TGTGCCAGCACCTTCTCGAACACCGGGGAGCTGTTTTTT	TRBV7-9	TRBJ2-2	.	13	.
CASSLADRGNSPLHF	TGTGCCAGCAGTTTAGCGGACAGGGGGAATTCACCCCTCCACTTT	TRBV28	TRBJ1-6	.	15	TRBD1
CASSQIQGAYTEAFF	TGTGCCAGCTCACAAATACAGGGGGCGTACACTGAAGCTTTCTTT	TRBV18	TRBJ1-1	once	15	TRBD1
CASSIDPGSGYTF	TGTGCCAGTAGTATAGATCCGGGGTCTGGCTACACCTTC	TRBV19	TRBJ1-2	.	13	.
CSVGGMGGETQYF	TGCAGCGTTGGTGGGATGGGGGGAGAGACCCAGTACTTC	TRBV29-1	TRBJ2-5	.	13	.
CASSFSAGTGNHEQYF	TGTGCCAGCAGCTTCTCAGCCGGGACAGGGAACCACGAGCAGTACTTC	TRBV7-9	TRBJ2-7	.	16	TRBD1
CASSFPGHTEAFF	TGTGCCAGCAGCTTCCCAGGGCACACTGAAGCTTTCTTT	TRBV5-5	TRBJ1-1	.	13	.
CASGKRRTSGGGYNEQFF	TGTGCTAGTGGCAAAAGACGGACTAGCGGGGGAGGCTACAATGAGCAGTTCTTC	TRBV12-5	TRBJ2-1	.	18	TRBD2
CASADSAGGETQYF	TGCGCCAGCGCGGACTCCGCAGGGGGGGAGACCCAGTACTTC	TRBV5-1	TRBJ2-5	.	14	.
CASSFVGGPFYEQYF	TGTGCCAGCAGTTTCGTCGGCGGGCCCTTCTACGAGCAGTACTTC	TRBV27	TRBJ2-7	.	15	.
CASSLTTLKYTF	TGTGCCAGCAGTTTAACAACGCTTAAGTACACCTTC	TRBV12-3/TRBV12-4	TRBJ1-2	once	12	.
CASSPGTAEGNTIYF	TGCGCCAGCAGTCCCGGGACAGCCGAAGGAAACACCATATATTTT	TRBV10-2	TRBJ1-3	.	15	TRBD1
CASSLVGTMGQETQYF	TGTGCCAGCAGCTTAGTAGGGACAATGGGCCAAGAGACCCAGTACTTC	TRBV11-1	TRBJ2-5	.	16	.
CASSYSGMSSYNEQFF	TGTGCCAGCAGTTATAGCGGGATGAGTTCCTACAATGAGCAGTTCTTC	TRBV27	TRBJ2-1	.	16	TRBD2
CASSLGVSFTADTQYF	TGTGCCAGCAGCTTAGGAGTTTCCTTTACCGCAGATACGCAGTATTTT	TRBV11-2	TRBJ2-3	.	16	.
CASTRAGDYKQYF	TGTGCCAGTACCCGAGCGGGAGACTACAAGCAGTACTTC	TRBV19	TRBJ2-7	.	13	TRBD2
CASSQDVYGEQYF	TGTGCCAGCAGCCAAGACGTCTACGGCGAGCAGTACTTC	TRBV3-1/TRBV3-2	TRBJ2-7	once	13	.
CASSLGAGGPYEQYF	TGTGCCAGCAGCTTAGGGGCAGGGGGCCCCTACGAGCAGTACTTC	TRBV7-2	TRBJ2-7	.	15	TRBD1
CASSKGTVQETQYF	TGTGCCAGTAGTAAGGGGACAGTTCAAGAGACCCAGTACTTC	TRBV19	TRBJ2-5	once	14	TRBD1
CASSRRGGVYNEQFF	TGTGCCAGCAGCAGGAGGGGCGGGGTGTACAATGAGCAGTTCTTC	TRBV7-9	TRBJ2-1	.	15	.
CASGDRGAGETQYF	TGTGCCAGCGGAGACAGGGGCGCCGGTGAGACCCAGTACTTC	TRBV2	TRBJ2-5	.	14	TRBD1
CASSPGLSTDTQYF	TGTGCCAGCAGTCCGGGACTCAGCACAGATACGCAGTATTTT	TRBV27	TRBJ2-3	.	14	.
CASRTTGDSNQPQHF	TGTGCCAGCAGGACGACAGGGGATAGCAATCAGCCCCAGCATTTT	TRBV6-5	TRBJ1-5	.	15	TRBD1
CASSLVVLAGRGNNEQFF	TGTGCCAGCAGCTTAGTGGTCTTAGCGGGGAGGGGGAACAATGAGCAGTTCTTC	TRBV7-2	TRBJ2-1	.	18	TRBD2
CASRETGIGNTIYF	TGTGCCAGCAGGGAGACAGGGATCGGAAACACCATATATTTT	TRBV25-1	TRBJ1-3	.	14	TRBD1
CASSQGTSGPYEQYF	TGTGCCAGCAGCCAAGGTACTAGCGGGCCTTACGAGCAGTACTTC	TRBV3-1/TRBV3-2	TRBJ2-7	.	15	TRBD2
CASSYSWEAGANVLTF	TGTGCCAGCAGTTACTCGTGGGAGGCTGGGGCCAACGTCCTGACTTTC	TRBV6-6	TRBJ2-6	.	16	.
CATSRDTITGKYNEQFF	TGTGCCACCAGCAGAGATACTATAACGGGGAAGTACAATGAGCAGTTCTTC	TRBV15	TRBJ2-1	.	17	.
CASSLDPGGPYNEQFF	TGCGCCAGCAGCTTGGATCCGGGGGGGCCATACAATGAGCAGTTCTTC	TRBV5-1	TRBJ2-1	once	16	TRBD2
CASTLGGTREQYF	TGTGCCAGCACTTTGGGGGGGACACGGGAGCAGTACTTC	TRBV28	TRBJ2-7	.	13	.
CASSSRLDSSTDTQYF	TGTGCCAGCAGTTCCCGACTAGACTCAAGCACAGATACGCAGTATTTT	TRBV28	TRBJ2-3	.	16	.
CSASFVEGTGELFF	TGCAGTGCTAGTTTCGTAGAGGGAACCGGGGAGCTGTTTTTT	TRBV20-1	TRBJ2-2	.	14	.
CASSLDSYSNQPQHF	TGTGCCAGCAGCTTGGACAGTTATAGCAATCAGCCCCAGCATTTT	TRBV5-5	TRBJ1-5	.	15	.